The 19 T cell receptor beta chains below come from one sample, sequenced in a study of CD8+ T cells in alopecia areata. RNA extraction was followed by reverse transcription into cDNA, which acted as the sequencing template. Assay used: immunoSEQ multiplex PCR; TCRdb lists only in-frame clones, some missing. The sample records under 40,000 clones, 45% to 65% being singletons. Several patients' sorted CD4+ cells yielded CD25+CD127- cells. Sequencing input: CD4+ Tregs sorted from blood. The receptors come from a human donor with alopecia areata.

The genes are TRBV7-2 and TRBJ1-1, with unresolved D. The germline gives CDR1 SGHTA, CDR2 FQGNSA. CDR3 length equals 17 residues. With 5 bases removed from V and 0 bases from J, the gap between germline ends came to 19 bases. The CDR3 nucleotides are TGTGCCAGCAGCCGGGCCTTCCAGGCAGGCATGAACACTGAAGCTTTCTTT. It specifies CASSRAFQAGMNTEAFF.

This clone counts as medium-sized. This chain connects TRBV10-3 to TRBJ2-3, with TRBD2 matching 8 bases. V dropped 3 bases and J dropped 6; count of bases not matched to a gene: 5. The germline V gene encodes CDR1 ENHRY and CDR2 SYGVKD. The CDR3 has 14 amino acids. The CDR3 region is CAISDPGGLDTQYF. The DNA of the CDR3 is TGTGCCATCAGTGACCCGGGAGGGCTGGATACGCAGTATTTT.

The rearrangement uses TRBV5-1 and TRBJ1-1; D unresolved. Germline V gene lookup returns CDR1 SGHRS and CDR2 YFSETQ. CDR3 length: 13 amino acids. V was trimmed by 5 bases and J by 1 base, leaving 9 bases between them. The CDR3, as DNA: TGCGCCAGCAGGTGGACGGCGAACACTGAAGCTTTCTTT. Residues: CASRWTANTEAFF.

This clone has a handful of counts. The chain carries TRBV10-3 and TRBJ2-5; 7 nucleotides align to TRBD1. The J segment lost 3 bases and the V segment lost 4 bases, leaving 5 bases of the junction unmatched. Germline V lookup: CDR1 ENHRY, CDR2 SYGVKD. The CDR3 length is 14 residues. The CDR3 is CAISGGGNEETQYF. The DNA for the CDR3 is TGTGCCATCAGTGGAGGGGGCAACGAAGAGACCCAGTACTTC.

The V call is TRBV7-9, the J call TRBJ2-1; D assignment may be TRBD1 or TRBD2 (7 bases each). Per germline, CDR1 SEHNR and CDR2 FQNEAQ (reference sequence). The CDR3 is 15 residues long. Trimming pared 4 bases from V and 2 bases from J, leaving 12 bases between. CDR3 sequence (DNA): TGTGCCAGCAGCTCCCAGGGGGGGACCTACAATGAGCAGTTCTTC. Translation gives CASSSQGGTYNEQFF.

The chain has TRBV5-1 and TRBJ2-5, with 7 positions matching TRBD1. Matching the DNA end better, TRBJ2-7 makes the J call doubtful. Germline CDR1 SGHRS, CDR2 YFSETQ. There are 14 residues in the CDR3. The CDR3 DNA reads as TGCGCCAGCAGCTTGCAGGGGGACTCCTACGAGCAGTACTTC. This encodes CASSLQGDSYEQYF.

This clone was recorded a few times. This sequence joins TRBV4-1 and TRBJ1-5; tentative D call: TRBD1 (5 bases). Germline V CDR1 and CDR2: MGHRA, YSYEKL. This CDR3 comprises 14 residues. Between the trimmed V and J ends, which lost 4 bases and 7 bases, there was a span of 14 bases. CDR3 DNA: TGCGCCAGCAGCCCCGACCAGGGAGGGCAGCCCCAGCATTTT. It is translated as CASSPDQGGQPQHF.

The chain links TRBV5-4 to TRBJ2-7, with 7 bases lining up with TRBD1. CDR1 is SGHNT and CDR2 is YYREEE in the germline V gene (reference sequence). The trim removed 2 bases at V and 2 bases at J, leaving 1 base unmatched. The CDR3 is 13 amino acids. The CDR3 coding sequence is TGTGCCAGCAGCTTACAGGGGCCCTACGAGCAGTACTTC. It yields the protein CASSLQGPYEQYF.

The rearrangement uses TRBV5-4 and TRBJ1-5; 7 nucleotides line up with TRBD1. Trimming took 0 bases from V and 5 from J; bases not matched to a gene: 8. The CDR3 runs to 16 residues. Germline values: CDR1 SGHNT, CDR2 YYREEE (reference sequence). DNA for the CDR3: TGTGCCAGCAGCTTGGCCCAAGGGGACAGACATCAGCCCCAGCATTTT. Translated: CASSLAQGDRHQPQHF.

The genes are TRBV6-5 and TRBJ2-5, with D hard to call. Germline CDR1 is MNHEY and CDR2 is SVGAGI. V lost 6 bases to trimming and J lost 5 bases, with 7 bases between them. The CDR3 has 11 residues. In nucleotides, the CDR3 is TGTGCCAGCAGCGCCCTGGAGACCCAGTACTTC. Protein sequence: CASSALETQYF.

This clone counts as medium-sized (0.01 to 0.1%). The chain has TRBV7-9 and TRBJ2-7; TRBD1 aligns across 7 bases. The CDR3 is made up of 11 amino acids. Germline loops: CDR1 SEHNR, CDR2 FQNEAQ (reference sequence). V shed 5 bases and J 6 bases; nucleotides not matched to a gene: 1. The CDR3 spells CASSRQGEQYF. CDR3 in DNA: TGTGCCAGCAGCCGACAGGGCGAGCAGTACTTC.

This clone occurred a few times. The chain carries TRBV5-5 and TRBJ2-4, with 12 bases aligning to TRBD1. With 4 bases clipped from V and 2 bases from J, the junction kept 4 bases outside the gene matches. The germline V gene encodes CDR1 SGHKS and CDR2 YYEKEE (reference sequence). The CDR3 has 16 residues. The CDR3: CASSPGQGATKNIQYF. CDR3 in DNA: TGTGCCAGCAGCCCGGGACAGGGGGCTACCAAAAACATTCAGTACTTC.

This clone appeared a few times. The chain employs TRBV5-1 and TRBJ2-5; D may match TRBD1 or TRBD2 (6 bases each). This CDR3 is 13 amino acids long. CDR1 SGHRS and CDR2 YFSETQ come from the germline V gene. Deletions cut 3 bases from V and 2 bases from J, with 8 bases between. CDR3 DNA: TGCGCCAGCAGCTGGAGGGGGCAAGAGACCCAGTACTTC. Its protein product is CASSWRGQETQYF.

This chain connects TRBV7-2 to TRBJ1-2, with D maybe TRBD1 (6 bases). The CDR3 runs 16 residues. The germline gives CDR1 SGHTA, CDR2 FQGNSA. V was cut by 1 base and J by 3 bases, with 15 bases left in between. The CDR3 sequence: CASSLVRGVGDYGYTF. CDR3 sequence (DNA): TGTGCCAGCAGCTTAGTCAGGGGAGTTGGCGACTATGGCTACACCTTC.

In nucleotides, the CDR3 is TGTGCCAGCAGCTTAGAGGCAGAGCAGTATTTT. Translating gives CASSLEAEQYF. The genes are TRBV7-8 and TRBJ2-3; no firm D call. This CDR3 contains 11 residues. The ends were cut back, 1 base at V and 11 bases at J, with 7 bases in the middle. The germline CDR1 and CDR2 sequences are SGHVS and FQNEAQ.

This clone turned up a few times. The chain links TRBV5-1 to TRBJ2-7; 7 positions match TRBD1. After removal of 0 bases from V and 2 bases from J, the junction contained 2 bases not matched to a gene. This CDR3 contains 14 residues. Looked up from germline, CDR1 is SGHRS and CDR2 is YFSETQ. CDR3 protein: CASSLATGAYEQYF. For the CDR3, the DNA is TGCGCCAGCAGCTTGGCAACAGGGGCCTACGAGCAGTACTTC.

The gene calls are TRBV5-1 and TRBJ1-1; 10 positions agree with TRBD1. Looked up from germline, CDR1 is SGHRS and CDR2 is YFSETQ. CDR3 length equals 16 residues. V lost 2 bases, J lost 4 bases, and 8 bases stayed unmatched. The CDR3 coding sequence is TGCGCCAGCAGCTTCGCAGGACGGACAGGGGGCACTGAAGCTTTCTTT. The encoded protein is CASSFAGRTGGTEAFF. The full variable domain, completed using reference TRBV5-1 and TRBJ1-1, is KAGVTQTPRYLIKTRGQQVTLSCSPISGHRSVSWYQQTPGQGLQFLFEYFSETQRNKGNFPGRFSGRQFSNSRSEMNVSTLELGDSALYLCASSFAGRTGGTEAFFGQGTRLTVV.

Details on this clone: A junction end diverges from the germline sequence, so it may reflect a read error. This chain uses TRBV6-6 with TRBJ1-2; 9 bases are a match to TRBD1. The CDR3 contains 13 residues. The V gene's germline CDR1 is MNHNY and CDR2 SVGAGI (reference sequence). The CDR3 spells CASSPPSRTGENF. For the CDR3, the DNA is TGTGCCAGCAGTCCCCCCTCTCGGACAGGGGAAAACTTC.

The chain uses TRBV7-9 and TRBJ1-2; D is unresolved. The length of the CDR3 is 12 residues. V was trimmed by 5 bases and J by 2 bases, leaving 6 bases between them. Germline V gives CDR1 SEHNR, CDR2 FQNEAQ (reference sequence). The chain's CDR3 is CASSVDNYGYTF. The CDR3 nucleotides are TGTGCCAGCAGCGTCGACAACTATGGCTACACCTTC.